This T cell receptor (beta chain) was identified in a study of T-cell memory formation after mild COVID-19. General observations from the study: Memory sampled before infection contained some responding clones, suggesting cross-reactive memory joined. Clones shrinking from day 15 to 85 showed even CD4/CD8 mixes; later expanders tilted CD4+. Whether day 37 second-wave clones are SARS-CoV-2-specific was not confirmed.

TCRdb used MiXCR to reprocess the 5' RACE reads, holding one entry per CDR3 protein. The sample lists around 250,000 distinct CDR3 sequences, around a tenth seen once, with 22% in the top ten. Trimming cost V 1 base and J 3 bases, with 10 bases left between them. CDR3 length: 14 amino acids. Notes on this clonotype: The antigen is not known.

This TCR came from a man aged 18 to 35 who had mild COVID-19 (a few samples of this study predate the infection). Cell type and time point are not known. The sequencing input was PBMCs or a T cell subset sorted from them (not recorded which). V gene TRBV12-3 or TRBV12-4 combines with J gene TRBJ2-7; no definite D call. For the CDR3, the DNA is TGTGCCAGCAGTTTAGAGGCGAGTTTCTACGAGCAGTACTTC. Residues: CASSLEASFYEQYF.